This TCR beta chain was captured in a study of T-cell memory formation after mild COVID-19 (dated by TCRdb to the early 2020s). Some background on the complete study: TCR sequence clusters from the two donors were largely donor specific. Longitudinal TCRalpha and TCRbeta repertoire sequencing tracked T-cell clones expanding and contracting after mild COVID-19 in two donors. Two young, previously healthy adult volunteers, one female and one male, were included in the cohort. Overall study results and their limits: Balanced CD4/CD8 phenotypes were observed for clones contracting from day 15 to 85, whereas a bias towards CD4+ was observed for a second wave of clones expanding from day 15 to 37. The study included only a couple of mild cases, and larger cohorts that include severe cases with pre-infection samples were judged to be necessary. Contracting CD4+ clones were located mainly in the CM and EM memory subsets, whereas CD8+ clones were found to be enriched in EMRA. Whether the second-wave clones peaking on day 37 were SARS-CoV-2 specific was not confirmed. Some responding clones were found in pre-infection memory, which suggests that pre-existing cross-reactive memory T cells took part in the SARS-CoV-2 response.

Measured from the cysteine to the phenylalanine, the CDR3 is 15 residues long. The DNA shown is the 45-base CDR3, in frame from base 1. Looking up the germline V gene (reference sequence) yields CDR1 LGHDT and CDR2 YNNKEL. Ends trimmed: V by 6 bases, J by 7 bases; bases unmatched to a gene: 7. The sequencer was an Illumina NovaSeq 6000. cDNA libraries for TCRalpha and TCRbeta were prepared by 5'RACE using constant-segment primers, with sample barcodes and unique molecular identifiers added. RNA was extracted from every sample with Trizol reagent. Amplification of the libraries took two PCR steps, and the second step added a second sample barcode plus Illumina TruSeq adapters. Libraries were sequenced on an Illumina NovaSeq with 2 x 150 bp paired-end reads. For the original study's pipeline: Reads were demultiplexed and collapsed into UMI-guided consensus sequences with migec v1.2.7. With mixcr v2.1.11, UMI consensuses were aligned to TRA and TRB V and J templates and assembled into clonotypes. A clonotype was counted as expanded or contracted only when both edgeR and NoisET called the clonotype significant, with the noise models trained on biological replicates. For edgeR calls, the cutoffs were a false discovery rate-adjusted p below 0.01 and a log2 fold-change threshold of 1. PCA with hierarchical clustering of max-normalized trajectories of the 1000 most abundant clonotypes was used as exploratory dynamics analysis. The CD4 or CD8 phenotype of responding clones was assigned using the separately sequenced CD4+ and CD8+ repertoires. The raw public data were reprocessed by TCRdb itself: fastp quality trimming at Q25, MiXCR clonotype calling, in-frame beta chains only. Identical CDR3 protein sequences are pooled into one entry, listed with their most common genes and DNA. The V and J calls and clone size are TCRdb's, not the authors'. Here the sample has roughly 580,000 distinct CDR3 sequences; roughly 18% occur a single time. The ten most abundant clones make up about 12% of the sample.

Ficoll-Paque density gradient centrifugation was the method used to isolate PBMCs. This clonotype was observed once. Its antigen is still unknown. No clone much larger than this one lies a single base away; base qualities are absent. A single read is weak support. The receptor was derived from an adult woman who had mild COVID-19 (a few samples of this study predate the infection). The sample titles of this study are shuffled in the database, so cell type and time point are left out; the donor was told from shared clones. The receptor chain draws on TRBV3-1 and TRBJ2-2, with 11 bases aligning to TRBD2. The specimen sequenced was PBMCs or a T cell subset sorted from them (not recorded which). The CDR3 reads CASRKLAGVNGELFF. The sequence in DNA is TGTGCCAGCAGGAAACTAGCGGGAGTCAACGGGGAGCTGTTTTTT.